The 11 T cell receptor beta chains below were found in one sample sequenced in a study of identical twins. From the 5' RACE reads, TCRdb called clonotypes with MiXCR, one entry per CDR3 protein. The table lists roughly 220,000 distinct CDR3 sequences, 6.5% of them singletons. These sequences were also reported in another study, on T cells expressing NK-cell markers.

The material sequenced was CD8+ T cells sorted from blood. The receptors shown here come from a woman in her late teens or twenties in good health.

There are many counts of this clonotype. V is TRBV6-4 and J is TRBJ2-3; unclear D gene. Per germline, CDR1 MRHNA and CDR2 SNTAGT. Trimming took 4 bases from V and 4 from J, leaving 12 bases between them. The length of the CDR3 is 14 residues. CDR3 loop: CASSGGPPPDTQYF. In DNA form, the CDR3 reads TGTGCCAGCAGTGGGGGTCCGCCACCAGATACGCAGTATTTT.

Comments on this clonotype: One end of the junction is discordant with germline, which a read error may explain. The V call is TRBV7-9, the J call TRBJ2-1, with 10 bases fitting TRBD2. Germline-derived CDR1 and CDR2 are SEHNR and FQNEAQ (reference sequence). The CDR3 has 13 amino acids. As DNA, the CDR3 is TGTACCAGCAGCCCACCGATAGCGGGAGGGCAGTTCTTC. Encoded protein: CTSSPPIAGGQFF.

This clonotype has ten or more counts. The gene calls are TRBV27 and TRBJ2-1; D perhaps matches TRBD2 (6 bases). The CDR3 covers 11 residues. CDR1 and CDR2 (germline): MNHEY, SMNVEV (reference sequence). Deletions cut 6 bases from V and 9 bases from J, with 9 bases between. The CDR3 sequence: CASSPGGEQFF. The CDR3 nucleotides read TGTGCCAGCAGCCCCGGGGGTGAGCAGTTCTTC.

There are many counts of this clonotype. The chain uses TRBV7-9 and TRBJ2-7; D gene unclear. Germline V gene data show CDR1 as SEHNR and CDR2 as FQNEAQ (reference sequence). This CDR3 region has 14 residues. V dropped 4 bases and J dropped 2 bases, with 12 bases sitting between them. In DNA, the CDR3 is TGTGCCAGCAGCTCCGGTACCCGGGCCTACGAGCAGTACTTC. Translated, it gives CASSSGTRAYEQYF.

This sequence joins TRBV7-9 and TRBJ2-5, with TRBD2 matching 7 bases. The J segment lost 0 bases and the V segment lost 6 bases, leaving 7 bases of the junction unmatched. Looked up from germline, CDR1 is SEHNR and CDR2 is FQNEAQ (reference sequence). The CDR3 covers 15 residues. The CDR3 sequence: CASSLGLLNQETQYF. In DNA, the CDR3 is TGTGCCAGCAGTCTGGGACTACTCAACCAAGAGACCCAGTACTTC.

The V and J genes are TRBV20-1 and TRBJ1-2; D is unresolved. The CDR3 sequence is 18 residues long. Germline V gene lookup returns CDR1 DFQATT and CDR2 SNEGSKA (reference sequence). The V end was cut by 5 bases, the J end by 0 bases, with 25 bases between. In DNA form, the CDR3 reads TGCAGTGCTCAAGACCGGGAAGCCCTGTCCGTCGCTAACTATGGCTACACCTTC. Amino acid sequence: CSAQDREALSVANYGYTF.

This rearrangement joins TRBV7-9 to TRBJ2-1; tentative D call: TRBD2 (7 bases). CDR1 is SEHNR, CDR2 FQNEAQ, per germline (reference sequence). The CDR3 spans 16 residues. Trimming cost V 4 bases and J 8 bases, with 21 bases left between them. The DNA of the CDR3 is TGTGCCAGCAGCTCCACGGCAGCGGGCGGGGGCCATGAGCAGTTCTTC. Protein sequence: CASSSTAAGGGHEQFF. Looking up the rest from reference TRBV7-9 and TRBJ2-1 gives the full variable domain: DTGVSQNPRHKITKRGQNVTFRCDPISEHNRLYWYRQTLGQGPEFLTYFQNEAQLEKSRLLSDRFSAERPKGSFSTLEIQRTEQGDSAMYLCASSSTAAGGGHEQFFGPGTRLTVL.

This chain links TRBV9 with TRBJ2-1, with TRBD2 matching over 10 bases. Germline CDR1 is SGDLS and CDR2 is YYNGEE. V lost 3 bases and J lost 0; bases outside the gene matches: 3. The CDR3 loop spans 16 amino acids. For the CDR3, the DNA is TGTGCCAGCAGCGGTAGCGGGGGGCTCTCCTACAATGAGCAGTTCTTC. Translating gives CASSGSGGLSYNEQFF.

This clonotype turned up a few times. CDR3 nucleotides: TGTGCCAGTGCCTTCGGGACAGCTTACGAGCAGTACTTC. Translated, it gives CASAFGTAYEQYF. The V gene is TRBV27, the J gene TRBJ2-7, with TRBD1 identical over 7 bases. V trimming: 9 bases; J trimming: 4 bases; junction bases outside the gene matches: 9. The CDR3 length is 13 residues. Germline assignment: CDR1 MNHEY and CDR2 SMNVEV (reference sequence).

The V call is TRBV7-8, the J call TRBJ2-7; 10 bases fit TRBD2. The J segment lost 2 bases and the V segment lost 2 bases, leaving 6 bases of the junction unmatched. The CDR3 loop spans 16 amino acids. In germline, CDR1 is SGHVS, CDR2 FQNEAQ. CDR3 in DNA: TGTGCCAGCAGCTTACATAGACTAGCGGGCCCCTACGAGCAGTACTTC. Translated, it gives CASSLHRLAGPYEQYF.

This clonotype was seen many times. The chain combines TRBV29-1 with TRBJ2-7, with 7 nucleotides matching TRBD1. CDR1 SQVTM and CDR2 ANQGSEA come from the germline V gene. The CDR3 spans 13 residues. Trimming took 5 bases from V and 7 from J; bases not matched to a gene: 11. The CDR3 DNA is TGCAGCGTTATCGGACAGGCCTCAGGGGAGCAGTACTTC. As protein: CSVIGQASGEQYF.